This is a list of T cell receptor beta chains from one sample in a study of control samples from healthy donors and cancer patients. Only in-frame clones appear in the TCRdb table, and some are missing; sequencing was by immunoSEQ multiplex PCR. This sample has approximately 140,000 clones, with under 90% found just once. Sequences were obtained from PBMCs. The receptors come from a man aged 50 to 59 with head and neck cancer. The CDR3 runs from the conserved cysteine through the conserved F or W. D genes are given only for firm matches. Expanded clones are given a class, and other clones once, few, many or no size at all.

size: -
length: 14
V: TRBV4-1
J: TRBJ1-3
D: -
DNA: TGCGCCAGCAGCCAAGGAGCGAGTGGAAACACCATATATTTT
CDR3: CASSQGASGNTIYF

size: -
length: 16
V: TRBV10-3
J: TRBJ2-7
D: TRBD2
DNA: TGTGCCATCTTAAGGGAACCGGGACTAGAGAGCTACGAGCAGTACTTC
CDR3: CAILREPGLESYEQYF

size: -
length: 12
V: TRBV11-2
J: TRBJ2-5
D: -
DNA: TGTGCCAGCAGCTCAGGAGGAGAGACCCAGTACTTC
CDR3: CASSSGGETQYF

size: -
length: 16
V: TRBV21-1
J: TRBJ1-5
D: -
DNA: TGTGCCAGCAGCTCCGAACAGGACGGGGTCAATCAGCCCCAGCATTTT
CDR3: CASSSEQDGVNQPQHF

size: -
length: 17
V: TRBV4-1
J: TRBJ2-6
D: TRBD1
DNA: TGCGCCAGCAGCCTTGGACAGGGGCGTTCTGGGGCCAACGTCCTGACTTTC
CDR3: CASSLGQGRSGANVLTF

size: -
length: 13
V: TRBV27
J: TRBJ2-7
D: -
DNA: TGTGCCAGCAGTTTCGACTCCTCCTACGAGCAGTACTTC
CDR3: CASSFDSSYEQYF

size: -
length: 13
V: TRBV27
J: TRBJ2-5
D: -
DNA: TGTGCCAGCAGTTTTCAAAGCCAAGAGACCCAGTACTTC
CDR3: CASSFQSQETQYF

size: -
length: 16
V: TRBV15
J: TRBJ1-1
D: -
DNA: TGCGCCACCAGCAGAGGAACTCGAACAGAGAACACTGAAGCTTTCTTT
CDR3: CATSRGTRTENTEAFF

size: -
length: 12
V: TRBV7-8
J: TRBJ2-1
D: -
DNA: TGTGCCAGCAGCCGTGGTTGGCATGAGCAGTTCTTC
CDR3: CASSRGWHEQFF

size: -
length: 12
V: TRBV18
J: TRBJ1-2
D: -
DNA: TGTGCCAGCTCGGGAAGGACCTATAACTACACCTTC
CDR3: CASSGRTYNYTF

size: -
length: 16
V: TRBV15
J: TRBJ1-4
D: -
DNA: TGTGCCACCAGCAGAGAAAGGCCGGCAACTAATGAAAAACTGTTTTTT
CDR3: CATSRERPATNEKLFF

size: -
length: 13
V: TRBV14
J: TRBJ1-1
D: -
DNA: TGTGCCAGCAGCCAAAACCGGGCCACTGAAGCTTTCTTT
CDR3: CASSQNRATEAFF

size: -
length: 11
V: TRBV7-9
J: TRBJ2-2
D: -
DNA: TGTGCCAGCAGCTTAGCCGGGGAGCTGTTTTTT
CDR3: CASSLAGELFF

size: -
length: 13
V: TRBV27
J: TRBJ2-6
D: -
DNA: TGTGCCAGCAGTTTATGGGGAACCAACGTCCTGACTTTC
CDR3: CASSLWGTNVLTF

size: -
length: 15
V: TRBV18
J: TRBJ1-6
D: -
DNA: TGTGCCAGCTCACCGGGGCACTTGCGGAATTCACCCCTCCACTTT
CDR3: CASSPGHLRNSPLHF

size: -
length: 21
V: TRBV7-6
J: TRBJ2-1
D: TRBD2
DNA: TGTGCCAGCAGCACCCTTCTAGCGGGGGCAACCTGTTTGACCCATTATAGAGGGCAGTTCTTC
CDR3: CASSTLLAGATCLTHYRGQFF

size: -
length: 12
V: TRBV12-3/TRBV12-4
J: TRBJ2-3
D: -
DNA: TGTGCCAGCGGGAGAGACACAGATACGCAGTATTTT
CDR3: CASGRDTDTQYF

size: -
length: 16
V: TRBV5-5
J: TRBJ2-1
D: TRBD2
DNA: TGTGCCAGCAGCTTGGGGGAGTCTAGCGGCTACAATGAGCAGTTCTTC
CDR3: CASSLGESSGYNEQFF

size: -
length: 13
V: TRBV4-1
J: TRBJ2-5
D: -
DNA: TGCGCCAGCAGCCAAGATACTATAGGGACCCAGTACTTC
CDR3: CASSQDTIGTQYF

size: once
length: 17
V: TRBV9
J: TRBJ2-5
D: TRBD1
DNA: TGTGCCAGCAGCGTAAATTCGGGACAGGGGTTGTTTGAGACCCAGTACTTC
CDR3: CASSVNSGQGLFETQYF

size: -
length: 14
V: TRBV3-1/TRBV3-2
J: TRBJ2-5
D: -
DNA: TGTGCCAGCAGCCAGCAGGGGCTTCTTGAGACCCAGTACTTC
CDR3: CASSQQGLLETQYF

size: -
length: 14
V: TRBV5-1
J: TRBJ1-1
D: TRBD1
DNA: TGCGCCAGCAGACCGGGACAGACGAACACTGAAGCTTTCTTT
CDR3: CASRPGQTNTEAFF

size: many
length: 15
V: TRBV5-4
J: TRBJ1-5
D: -
DNA: TGTGCCAGCAGCTTGAGTGCAGGGCAAGATCAGCCCCAGCATTTT
CDR3: CASSLSAGQDQPQHF

size: once
length: 15
V: TRBV6-5
J: TRBJ2-3
D: TRBD2
DNA: TGTGCCAGCAGTTACTTCGCGGGGGGGCCAGATACGCAGTATTTT
CDR3: CASSYFAGGPDTQYF

size: once
length: 14
V: TRBV6-5
J: TRBJ2-7
D: -
DNA: TGTGCCAGCACTGGCGTGAGGGGAACCCTCGAGCAGTACTTC
CDR3: CASTGVRGTLEQYF

size: -
length: 17
V: TRBV4-1
J: TRBJ2-5
D: TRBD2
DNA: TGCGCCAGCAGCCAAGATGCCCGGGGGGGCCTGTGGGAGACCCAGTACTTC
CDR3: CASSQDARGGLWETQYF

size: -
length: 15
V: TRBV5-1
J: TRBJ2-2
D: TRBD2
DNA: TGCGCCAGCACCCGGACTAGCCCCCCCACCGGGGAGCTGTTTTTT
CDR3: CASTRTSPPTGELFF

size: -
length: 16
V: TRBV7-9
J: TRBJ2-1
D: -
DNA: TGTGCCAGCAGCTTAAGGAAAGCAGGGGATTACAATGAGCAGTTCTTC
CDR3: CASSLRKAGDYNEQFF

size: -
length: 14
V: TRBV7-2
J: TRBJ1-2
D: -
DNA: TGTGCCAGCAGCTCGAATGCAGGGAGCTATGGCTACACCTTC
CDR3: CASSSNAGSYGYTF

size: few
length: 15
V: TRBV18
J: TRBJ1-1
D: -
DNA: TGTGCCAGCTCACCCGCCACCGGGGGAGAGACTGAAGCTTTCTTT
CDR3: CASSPATGGETEAFF

size: -
length: 13
V: TRBV7-3
J: TRBJ2-5
D: -
DNA: TGTGCCAGCAGCCCGGGCCCGCAAGAGACCCAGTACTTC
CDR3: CASSPGPQETQYF

size: -
length: 18
V: TRBV5-1
J: TRBJ1-1
D: TRBD1
DNA: TGCGCCAGCAGCCCACTCGGACAGGGGGCCGTCCAGAACACTGAAGCTTTCTTT
CDR3: CASSPLGQGAVQNTEAFF

size: -
length: 15
V: TRBV9
J: TRBJ2-5
D: -
DNA: TGTGCCAGCAGCGTAGCTGAGGGAGGCGGGGTGACCCAGTACTTC
CDR3: CASSVAEGGGVTQYF

size: -
length: 17
V: TRBV7-2
J: TRBJ2-2
D: -
DNA: TGTGCCAGCAGCTTTGACGGGTCAGTGGGGACCACCGGGGAGCTGTTTTTT
CDR3: CASSFDGSVGTTGELFF